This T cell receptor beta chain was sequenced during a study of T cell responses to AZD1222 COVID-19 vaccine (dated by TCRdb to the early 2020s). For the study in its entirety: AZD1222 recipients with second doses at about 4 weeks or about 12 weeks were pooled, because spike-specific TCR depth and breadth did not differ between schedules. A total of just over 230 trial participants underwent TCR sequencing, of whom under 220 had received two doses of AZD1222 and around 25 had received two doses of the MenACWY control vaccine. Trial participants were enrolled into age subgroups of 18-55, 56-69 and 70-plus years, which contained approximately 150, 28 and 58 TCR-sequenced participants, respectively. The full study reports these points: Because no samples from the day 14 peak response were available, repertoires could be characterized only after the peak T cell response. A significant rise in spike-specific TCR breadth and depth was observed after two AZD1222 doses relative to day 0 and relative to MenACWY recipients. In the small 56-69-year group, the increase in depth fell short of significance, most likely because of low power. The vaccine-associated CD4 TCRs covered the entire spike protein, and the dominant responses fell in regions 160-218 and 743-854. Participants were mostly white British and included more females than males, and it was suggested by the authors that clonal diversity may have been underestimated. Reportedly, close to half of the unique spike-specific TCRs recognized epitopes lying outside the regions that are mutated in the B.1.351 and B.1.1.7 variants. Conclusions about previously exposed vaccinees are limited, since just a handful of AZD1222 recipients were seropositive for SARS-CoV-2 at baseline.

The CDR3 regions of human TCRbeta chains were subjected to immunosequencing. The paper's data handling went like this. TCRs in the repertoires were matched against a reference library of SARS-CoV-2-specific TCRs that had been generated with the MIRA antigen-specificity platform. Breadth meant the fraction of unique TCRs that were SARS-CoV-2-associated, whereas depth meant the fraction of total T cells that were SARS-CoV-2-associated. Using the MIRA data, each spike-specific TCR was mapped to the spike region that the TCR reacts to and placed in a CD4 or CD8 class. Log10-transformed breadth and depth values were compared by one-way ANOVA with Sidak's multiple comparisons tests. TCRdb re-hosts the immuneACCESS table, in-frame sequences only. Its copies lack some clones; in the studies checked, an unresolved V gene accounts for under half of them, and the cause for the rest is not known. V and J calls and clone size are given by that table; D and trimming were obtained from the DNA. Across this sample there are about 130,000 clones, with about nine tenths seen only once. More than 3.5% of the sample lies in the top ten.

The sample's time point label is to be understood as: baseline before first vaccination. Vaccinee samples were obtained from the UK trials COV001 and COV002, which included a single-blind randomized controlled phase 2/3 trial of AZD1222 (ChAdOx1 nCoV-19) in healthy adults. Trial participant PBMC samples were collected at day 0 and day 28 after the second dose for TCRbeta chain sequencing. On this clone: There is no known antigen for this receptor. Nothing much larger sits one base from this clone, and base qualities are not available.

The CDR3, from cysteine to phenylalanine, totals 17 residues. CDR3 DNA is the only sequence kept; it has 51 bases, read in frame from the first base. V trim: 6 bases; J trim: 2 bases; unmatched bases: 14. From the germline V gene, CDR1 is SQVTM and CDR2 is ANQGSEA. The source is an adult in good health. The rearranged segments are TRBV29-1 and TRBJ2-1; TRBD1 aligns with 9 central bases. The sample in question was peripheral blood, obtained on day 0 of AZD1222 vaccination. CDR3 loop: CSVPWGTGTGTYNEQFF. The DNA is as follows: TGCAGCGTACCATGGGGAACCGGGACAGGGACCTACAATGAGCAGTTCTTC.